This T cell receptor (beta chain) stems from a study of blood T cell repertoires in COVID-19. CDR3 size: 14 residues. V gave up 6 bases and J gave up 0 bases, with 13 bases separating them. CDR1 SQVTM and CDR2 ANQGSEA come from the germline V gene. The protocol was immunoSEQ multiplex PCR, while the TCRdb copy is restricted to in-frame clones and leaves out a portion. The data hold approximately 19,000 clones, with roughly 91% observed a single time. The TCR was taken from a human donor in a cohort sampled during active COVID-19. Sequencing input: peripheral blood. V and J are TRBV29-1 and TRBJ2-3, with D tentatively TRBD1 (6 bases). The CDR3 sequence is CSVPNRVSTDTQYF. CDR3 bases: TGCAGCGTGCCCAACAGGGTGAGCACAGATACGCAGTATTTT.